What follows is one T cell receptor beta chain and its context. As yet, its antigen is unknown. The sample is drawn from a study of cytomegalovirus exposure and HLA in healthy donors. Study results and caveats: Presence/absence results assume similar sequencing depth per donor, which may not hold. Later on, a genetic analysis was performed. It linked a missense variant in DCLRE1C with V- and J-gene trimming of TCR beta. Later on, an analysis found that several of the most significant clusters appeared to be linked to common viral pathogens, which included parvovirus B19. Accurate predictions that matched the HLA-A and HLA-B alleles of most subjects were reportedly made from TCR beta sequences.

Primers for the PCR totalled 60 Vbeta and 13 Jbeta. The table came from immunoSEQ multiplex PCR; TCRdb's copy has only in-frame clones and leaves some out. The top ten clones hold 4.8% of a sample with 150,000 to 200,000 clones, 84% of them seen once. CDR1 and CDR2 (germline): ENHRY, SYGVKD. The CDR3 has 13 residues. With 6 bases removed from V and 1 base from J, the gap between germline ends came to 9 bases. The rearrangement joins TRBV10-3 to TRBJ1-1, with D unclear. Sequencing input: PBMCs. The receptor's source is a girl aged 5-17 years in good health and CMV-seropositive. The CDR3 nucleotides are TGTGCCATCAGCCCACAGAAGAACACTGAAGCTTTCTTT. This sequence encodes CAISPQKNTEAFF.